This TCR beta chain originates from a study of blood T cell repertoires in COVID-19. Profiled with immunoSEQ multiplex PCR; TCRdb holds only in-frame clones, not every one. The table records about 190,000 clones, 78% of them present only once. The clonotype was recovered from an elderly woman with active or convalescent COVID-19. The sample comprised peripheral blood.

The CDR3 loop is CASSSPVGQGAAYYGYTF. Written as DNA, the CDR3 is TGTGCCAGCAGCTCCCCTGTTGGACAGGGGGCCGCTTACTATGGCTACACCTTC. The chain is built from TRBV7-9 and TRBJ1-2; 11 nucleotides agree with TRBD1. Germline assignment: CDR1 SEHNR and CDR2 FQNEAQ (reference sequence). This CDR3 has 18 amino acids. J lost 3 bases, V lost 4 bases, and 13 bases had no gene match.